The 27 T cell receptor beta chains listed next were all sequenced from one sample in a study of Ad26.COV2.S vaccination and SARS-CoV-2 variants. The treatment here: 15 to 20 received Ad26.COV2.S at low or high dose, single or two shots; about 5 received placebo; per-sample allocation not given. Collection of samples fell on day 63 after the first vaccine or placebo injection. Sequencing was performed with immunoSEQ multiplex PCR; in TCRdb, only in-frame clones are kept and a portion is missing. Among 500,000 or so clones listed, about 91% were seen once. The specimen was peripheral blood, collected in a trial of Ad26.COV2.S vaccine versus placebo. Receptors were obtained from a person between 18 and 60 years old who received the Ad26.COV2.S COVID-19 vaccine or a placebo.

This clone was recorded only once. V and J are TRBV14 and TRBJ1-1, with TRBD1 matching 8 bases. Losses at the gene ends were 4 bases for V and 5 bases for J; bases not matched to a gene: 6. This CDR3 is 14 amino acids long. In germline, CDR1 is SGHDN, CDR2 FVKESK. The chain's CDR3 is CASSPYRGGTEAFF. As DNA, the CDR3 is TGTGCCAGCAGCCCGTACAGGGGGGGGACTGAAGCTTTCTTT. Full variable domain (rest looked up from reference TRBV14 and TRBJ1-1): EAGVTQFPSHSVIEKGQTVTLRCDPISGHDNLYWYRRVMGKEIKFLLHFVKESKQDESGMPNNRFLAERTGGTYSTLKVQPAELEDSGVYFCASSPYRGGTEAFFGQGTRLTVV.

This rearrangement joins TRBV28 to TRBJ1-4; weak D call: TRBD1 (5 bases). The CDR3 runs to 13 residues. V lost 8 bases, J lost 8 bases, and 15 bases lay in between. The germline V gene encodes CDR1 MDHEN and CDR2 SYDVKM. The CDR3 nucleotides read TGTGCCAGCTGCCAGGGTAGGGAAGAAAAACTGTTTTTT. This encodes CASCQGREEKLFF.

The rearrangement joins TRBV4-3 to TRBJ2-1; tentative D call: TRBD1 (5 bases). The V gene lost 1 base and the J gene lost 0 bases, with 16 bases spanning the gap. CDR3 length equals 18 residues. CDR1 and CDR2 from the germline V gene are LGHNA and YSLEER. CDR3 loop: CASSQGYPLGASYNEQFF. The CDR3 nucleotides read TGCGCCAGCAGCCAAGGATATCCCCTTGGGGCCTCCTACAATGAGCAGTTCTTC.

In DNA, the CDR3 is TGTGCCACCAGCAGAGATAAGGGCGACTATGGCTACACCTTC. Its protein product is CATSRDKGDYGYTF. The genes are TRBV15 and TRBJ1-2; no reliable D call. The CDR3 has 14 amino acids. V lost 0 bases to trimming and J lost 3 bases, with 8 bases between them. Germline loops: CDR1 LNHNV, CDR2 YYDKDF (reference sequence).

The chain combines TRBV4-3 with TRBJ2-2, with TRBD2 as a possible D gene (5 bases). The CDR3 has 17 residues. V lost 0 bases and J 2 bases, leaving 13 bases between the germline ends. In germline, CDR1 is LGHNA, CDR2 YSLEER. Here the CDR3 reads CASSQEYTDYNTGELFF. The CDR3 DNA reads TGCGCCAGCAGCCAAGAGTATACAGACTATAACACCGGGGAGCTGTTTTTT.

The CDR3 DNA sequence: TGTGCCAGCAGTTTGTCGGGGGCCTATGGCTACACCTTC. It codes for CASSLSGAYGYTF. The chain is built from TRBV28 and TRBJ1-2; a possible D gene is TRBD1 (6 bases). The length of the CDR3 is 13 residues. V shed 3 bases and J shed 4 bases, with 9 bases lying between them. Germline V CDR1 and CDR2: MDHEN, SYDVKM.

The V gene is TRBV11-2, the J gene TRBJ2-3; TRBD2 aligns across 14 bases. The trim removed 1 base at V and 6 bases at J, leaving 6 bases unmatched. Germline lookup yields CDR1 SGHAT and CDR2 FQNNGV. The CDR3 is 17 amino acids. The CDR3 bases are TGTGCCAGCAGCTTAGGGGGGACTAGCGGGAGAGGGGATACGCAGTATTTT. The encoded protein is CASSLGGTSGRGDTQYF.

The chain recombines TRBV7-3 with TRBJ2-3; 7 bases line up with TRBD2. The CDR3 runs to 15 residues. CDR1 is SGHTA and CDR2 is FQGTGA in the germline V gene. Losses at the gene ends were 4 bases for V and 6 bases for J; bases not matched to a gene: 10. CDR3 sequence: CASSSQGTMMDTQYF. The CDR3 nucleotides read TGTGCCAGCAGCTCCCAAGGGACTATGATGGATACGCAGTATTTT.

V is TRBV18 and J is TRBJ2-5; D assignment may be TRBD1 or TRBD2 (5 bases each). The germline gives CDR1 KGHSH, CDR2 LQKENI. Trimming removed 0 bases at V and 1 base at J, with 12 bases between. This CDR3 has 16 residues. The CDR3 DNA follows: TGTGCCAGCTCACCACCGGGACGTACCCTCCAAGAGACCCAGTACTTC. This codes for CASSPPGRTLQETQYF.

The CDR3 coding sequence is TGTGCCACCAGTGATTTGATCGGAGATGAGCAGTTCTTC. It is translated as CATSDLIGDEQFF. The chain combines TRBV24-1 with TRBJ2-1; D gene ambiguous. In germline, CDR1 is KGHDR, CDR2 SFDVKD. V was trimmed by 0 bases and J by 8 bases, leaving 7 bases between them. The CDR3 has 13 residues.

This clone was counted only a few times. V is TRBV3-1 (or the pseudogene TRBV3-2) and J is TRBJ1-1; D possibly corresponds to TRBD1 (5 bases). Trimming stripped 1 base from V and 5 bases from J, with 17 bases between. Germline CDR1 LGHDT, CDR2 YNNKEL (reference sequence). CDR3 length equals 16 residues. The CDR3 loop is CASSQGGSRRGTEAFF. CDR3 sequence (DNA): TGTGCCAGCAGCCAAGGGGGCTCACGGCGAGGGACTGAAGCTTTCTTT.

The gene calls are TRBV5-4 and TRBJ2-6; 8 positions match TRBD2. This CDR3 comprises 16 residues. The V gene's germline CDR1 is SGHNT and CDR2 YYREEE (reference sequence). The V segment lost 4 bases and the J segment 2 bases; nucleotides outside the gene matches: 5. The CDR3 nucleotides are TGTGCCAGCAGCCCGCCCGGGAGGGCTGGGGCCAACGTCCTGACTTTC. Its protein is CASSPPGRAGANVLTF.

This chain joins TRBV6-2 or TRBV6-3 and TRBJ2-1; D gene unclear. Trimming removed 5 bases at V and 4 bases at J, with 12 bases between. CDR1 MNHEY and CDR2 SVGEGT come from the germline V gene. The CDR3 consists of 14 residues. CDR3 in DNA: TGTGCCAGCAGTAAAGTCGGAACTTACAATGAGCAGTTCTTC. This encodes CASSKVGTYNEQFF.

The V gene is TRBV5-1, the J gene TRBJ2-1; D ambiguous. Germline V lookup: CDR1 SGHRS, CDR2 YFSETQ. The CDR3 extends over 15 amino acids. V lost 5 bases and J 5 bases, leaving 17 bases between the germline ends. In DNA form, the CDR3 reads TGCGCCAGCAGGAACCTATTAGGGCCAAACAATGAGCAGTTCTTC. Encoded protein: CASRNLLGPNNEQFF.

This chain connects TRBV15 to TRBJ2-3, with 8 bases fitting TRBD2. V lost 0 bases, J lost 0 bases, and 14 bases stayed unmatched. The CDR3 has 20 amino acids. The germline V gene encodes CDR1 LNHNV and CDR2 YYDKDF (reference sequence). CDR3 loop: CATSRDLLWVGGGSTDTQYF. The CDR3 DNA follows: TGTGCCACCAGCAGAGATCTACTCTGGGTAGGCGGGGGGAGCACAGATACGCAGTATTTT.

This chain connects TRBV10-3 to TRBJ1-2, with 7 bases aligning to TRBD1. The germline gives CDR1 ENHRY, CDR2 SYGVKD. The trim removed 5 bases at V and 0 bases at J, leaving 3 bases unmatched. The CDR3 is 14 amino acids. CDR3: CAISRDRTNYGYTF. The CDR3 nucleotides are TGTGCCATCAGTCGGGACAGAACTAACTATGGCTACACCTTC.

The CDR3 here is CASSIRDGYNEQFF. For the CDR3, the DNA is TGTGCCAGCAGCATCCGGGACGGGTACAATGAGCAGTTCTTC. The V gene is TRBV9, the J gene TRBJ2-1; D assignment may be TRBD1 or TRBD2 (5 bases each). V was clipped by 4 bases and J by 4 bases, with 12 bases between them. Germline V gene lookup returns CDR1 SGDLS and CDR2 YYNGEE. This CDR3 contains 14 residues.

V gene TRBV2 combines with J gene TRBJ2-7; D gene unclear. The germline gives CDR1 SNHLY, CDR2 FYNNEI. Trimming removed 7 bases from V and 0 bases from J, with 10 bases in between. This CDR3 spans 13 amino acids. For the CDR3, the DNA is TGTGCCAGCACGCTGGGTGGCTCCTACGAGCAGTACTTC. Translating it yields CASTLGGSYEQYF.

This clone was found a few times. The chain has TRBV5-8 and TRBJ1-2; TRBD1 might be the D (5 bases). This CDR3 comprises 15 residues. V dropped 4 bases and J dropped 4 bases, with 17 bases sitting between them. Germline V gene lookup returns CDR1 SGHTS and CDR2 YDEGEE. The CDR3 DNA reads TGTGCCAGCAGCGAGGGCAGGGCGACAAGCTATGGCTACACCTTC. As protein: CASSEGRATSYGYTF.

The chain combines TRBV27 with TRBJ1-6; D not certain. CDR1 MNHEY and CDR2 SMNVEV come from the germline V gene (reference sequence). CDR3 size: 13 residues. V lost 3 bases to trimming and J lost 7 bases, with 7 bases between them. In DNA form, the CDR3 reads TGTGCCAGCAGTTTCGGGAGGAATTCACCCCTCCACTTT. Protein: CASSFGRNSPLHF.

The chain is built from TRBV12-3 or TRBV12-4 and TRBJ1-5; unclear D gene. Trimming took off 6 bases at V and 4 bases at J, with 7 bases between the two ends. The CDR3 covers 12 residues. The CDR3 DNA is TGTGCCAGCAGCAACTCAAATCAGCCCCAGCATTTT. Residues: CASSNSNQPQHF.

This clone was seen a single time. The gene calls are TRBV7-8 and TRBJ2-3, with no clear D. The CDR3 has 12 amino acids. Germline lookup yields CDR1 SGHVS and CDR2 FQNEAQ. V lost 3 bases, J lost 2 bases, and 3 bases lay in between. CDR3 in amino acids: CASSFNTDTQYF. The CDR3 DNA sequence: TGTGCCAGCAGCTTCAACACAGATACGCAGTATTTT.

This chain links TRBV12-3 or TRBV12-4 with TRBJ1-1; perhaps TRBD1 as D (6 bases). The CDR3 is 13 amino acids. V lost 6 bases and J 1 base, leaving 9 bases between the germline ends. CDR3 protein: CASSPTGNTEAFF. The CDR3 DNA reads TGTGCCAGCAGCCCGACAGGGAACACTGAAGCTTTCTTT.

V usage is TRBV18 and J usage is TRBJ2-2; possible D gene TRBD1, 5 bases. Between the trimmed V and J ends, which lost 3 bases and 0 bases, there was a span of 14 bases. This CDR3 region has 17 residues. Germline CDR1 reads KGHSH; CDR2 reads LQKENI. The CDR3 sequence: CASSPRTPFSNTGELFF. The CDR3 nucleotides are TGTGCCAGCTCACCTCGGACACCCTTTTCGAACACCGGGGAGCTGTTTTTT.

V is TRBV11-2 and J is TRBJ1-1; D not certain. V was clipped by 1 base and J by 0 bases, with 9 bases between them. The CDR3 sequence is 15 residues long. Per the germline V gene, CDR1 is SGHAT and CDR2 is FQNNGV. The CDR3, as DNA: TGTGCCAGCAGCTTAGCGGCACAGTTGAACACTGAAGCTTTCTTT. Translation: CASSLAAQLNTEAFF.

The V gene is TRBV24-1, the J gene TRBJ2-3, with D possibly being TRBD2 (5 bases). The germline V gene encodes CDR1 KGHDR and CDR2 SFDVKD. V shed 6 bases and J shed 2 bases, with 11 bases lying between them. The CDR3 extends over 14 amino acids. CDR3 sequence reads: CATSNPGNTDTQYF. CDR3 in DNA: TGTGCCACCAGTAACCCGGGGAACACAGATACGCAGTATTTT.

In its sample, this clone was seen once. The chain uses TRBV6-6 and TRBJ2-2; 8 bases map to TRBD1. CDR1 MNHNY and CDR2 SVGAGI come from the germline V gene (reference sequence). This CDR3 region has 15 residues. V trimming: 6 bases; J trimming: 1 base; junction bases outside the gene matches: 4. The CDR3 here is CASSYGTGNTGELFF. Here the CDR3 DNA reads TGTGCCAGCAGCTACGGGACAGGGAACACCGGGGAGCTGTTTTTT.